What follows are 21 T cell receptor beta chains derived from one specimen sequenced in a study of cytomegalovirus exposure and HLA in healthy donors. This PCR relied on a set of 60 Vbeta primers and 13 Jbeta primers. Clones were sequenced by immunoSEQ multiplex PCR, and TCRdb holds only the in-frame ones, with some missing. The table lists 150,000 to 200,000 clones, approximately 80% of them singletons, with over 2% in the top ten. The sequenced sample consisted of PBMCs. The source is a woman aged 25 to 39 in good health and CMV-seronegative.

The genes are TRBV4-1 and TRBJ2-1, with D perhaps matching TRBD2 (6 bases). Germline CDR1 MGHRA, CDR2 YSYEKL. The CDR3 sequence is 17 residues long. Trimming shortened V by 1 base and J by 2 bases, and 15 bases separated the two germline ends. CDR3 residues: CASSQALAVPPYNEQFF. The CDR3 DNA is TGCGCCAGCAGCCAAGCTTTAGCGGTTCCGCCCTACAATGAGCAGTTCTTC.

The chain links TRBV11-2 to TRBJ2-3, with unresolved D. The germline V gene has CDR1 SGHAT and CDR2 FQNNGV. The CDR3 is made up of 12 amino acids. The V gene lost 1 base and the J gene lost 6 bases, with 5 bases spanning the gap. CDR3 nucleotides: TGTGCCAGCAGCTTAGCCGTTGATACGCAGTATTTT. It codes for CASSLAVDTQYF.

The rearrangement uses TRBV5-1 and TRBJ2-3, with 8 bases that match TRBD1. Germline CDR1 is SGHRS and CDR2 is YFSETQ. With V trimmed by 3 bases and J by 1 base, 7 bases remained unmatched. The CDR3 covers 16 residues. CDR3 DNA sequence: TGCGCCAGCAGCTCCTCAGGGGGCGCGGGCACAGATACGCAGTATTTT. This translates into CASSSSGGAGTDTQYF.

The CDR3 spells CASSETGVYEQYF. The CDR3 DNA follows: TGTGCCAGCAGCGAAACAGGTGTCTACGAGCAGTACTTC. The chain combines TRBV5-4 with TRBJ2-7, with D possibly being TRBD1 (5 bases). The CDR3 runs to 13 residues. CDR1 is SGHNT and CDR2 is YYREEE in the germline V gene (reference sequence). Trimming left V 4 bases short and J 3 bases short, with 11 bases between. The whole variable domain, filled in from reference TRBV5-4 and TRBJ2-7, reads ETGVTQSPTHLIKTRGQQVTLRCSSQSGHNTVSWYQQALGQGPQFIFQYYREEENGRGNFPPRFSGLQFPNYSSELNVNALELDDSALYLCASSETGVYEQYFGPGTRLTVT.

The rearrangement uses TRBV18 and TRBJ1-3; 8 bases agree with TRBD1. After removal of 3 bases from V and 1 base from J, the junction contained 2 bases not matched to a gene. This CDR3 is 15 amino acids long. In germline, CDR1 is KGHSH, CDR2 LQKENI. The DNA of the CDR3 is TGTGCCAGCTCACCGGGACAGGTTTCTGGAAACACCATATATTTT. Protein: CASSPGQVSGNTIYF.

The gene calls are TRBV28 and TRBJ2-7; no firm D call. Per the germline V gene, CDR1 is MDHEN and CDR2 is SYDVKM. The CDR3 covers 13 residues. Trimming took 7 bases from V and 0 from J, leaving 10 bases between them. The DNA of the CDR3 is TGTGCCAGCACCTTCAGAAACTCCTACGAGCAGTACTTC. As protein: CASTFRNSYEQYF.

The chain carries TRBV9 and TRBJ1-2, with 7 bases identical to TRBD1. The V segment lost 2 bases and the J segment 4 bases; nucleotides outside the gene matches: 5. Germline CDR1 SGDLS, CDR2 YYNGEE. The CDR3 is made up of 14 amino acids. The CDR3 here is CASSVQGEAYGYTF. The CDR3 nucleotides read TGTGCCAGCAGCGTCCAGGGGGAGGCCTATGGCTACACCTTC.

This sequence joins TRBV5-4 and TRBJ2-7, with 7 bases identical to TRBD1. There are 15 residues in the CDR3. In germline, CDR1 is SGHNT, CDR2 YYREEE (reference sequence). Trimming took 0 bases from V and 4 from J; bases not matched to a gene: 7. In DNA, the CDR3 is TGTGCCAGCAGCTTGGGCAGGACAGGATCGTACGAGCAGTACTTC. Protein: CASSLGRTGSYEQYF.

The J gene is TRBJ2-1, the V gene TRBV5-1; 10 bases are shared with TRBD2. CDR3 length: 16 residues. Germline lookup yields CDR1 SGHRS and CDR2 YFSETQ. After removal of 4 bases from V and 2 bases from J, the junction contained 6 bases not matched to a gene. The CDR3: CASSKEREGAYNEQFF. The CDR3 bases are TGCGCCAGCAGCAAGGAGCGGGAGGGTGCCTACAATGAGCAGTTCTTC.

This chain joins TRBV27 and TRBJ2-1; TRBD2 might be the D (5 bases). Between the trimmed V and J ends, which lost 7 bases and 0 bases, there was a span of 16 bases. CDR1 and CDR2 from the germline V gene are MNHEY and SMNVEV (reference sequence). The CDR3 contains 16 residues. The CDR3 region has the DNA TGTGCCAGCACCCCCCGGACTGTGAGCTCCTACAATGAGCAGTTCTTC. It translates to CASTPRTVSSYNEQFF.

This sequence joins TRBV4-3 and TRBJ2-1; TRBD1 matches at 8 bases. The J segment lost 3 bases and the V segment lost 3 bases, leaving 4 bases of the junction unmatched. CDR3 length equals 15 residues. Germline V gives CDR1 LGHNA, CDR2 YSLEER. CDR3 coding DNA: TGCGCCAGCAGCCAGGGACAGGAGGTCTACAATGAGCAGTTCTTC. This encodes CASSQGQEVYNEQFF.

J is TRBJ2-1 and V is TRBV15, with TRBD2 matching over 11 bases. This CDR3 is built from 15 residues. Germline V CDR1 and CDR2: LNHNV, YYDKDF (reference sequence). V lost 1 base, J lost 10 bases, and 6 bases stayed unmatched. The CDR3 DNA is TGTGCCACCAGCAGAGGGCTAGCGGGAGGTAACGAGCAGTTCTTC. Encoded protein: CATSRGLAGGNEQFF.

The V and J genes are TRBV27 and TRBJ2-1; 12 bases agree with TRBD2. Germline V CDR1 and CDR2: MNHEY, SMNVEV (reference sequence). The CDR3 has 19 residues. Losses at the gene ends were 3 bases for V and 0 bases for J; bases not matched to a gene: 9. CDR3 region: CASSFLGLAGMYSYNEQFF. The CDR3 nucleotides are TGTGCCAGCAGTTTTCTGGGACTAGCGGGCATGTACTCCTACAATGAGCAGTTCTTC.

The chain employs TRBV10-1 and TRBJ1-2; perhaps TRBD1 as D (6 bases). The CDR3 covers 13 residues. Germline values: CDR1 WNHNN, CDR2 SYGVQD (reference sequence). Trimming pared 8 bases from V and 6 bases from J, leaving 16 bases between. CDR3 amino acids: CASGPSNRDGYTF. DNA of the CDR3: TGCGCCAGCGGACCAAGTAACAGGGATGGCTACACCTTC.

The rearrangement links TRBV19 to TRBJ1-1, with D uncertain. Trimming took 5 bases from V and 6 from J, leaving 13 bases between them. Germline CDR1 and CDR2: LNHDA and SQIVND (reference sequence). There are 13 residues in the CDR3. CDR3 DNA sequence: TGTGCCAGTAGTTGGGCCTCCACGGCTGAAGCTTTCTTT. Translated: CASSWASTAEAFF.

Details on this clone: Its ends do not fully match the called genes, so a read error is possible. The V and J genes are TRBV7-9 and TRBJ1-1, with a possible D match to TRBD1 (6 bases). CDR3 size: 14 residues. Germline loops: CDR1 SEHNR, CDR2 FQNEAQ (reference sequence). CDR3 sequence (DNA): TGTTCCAGCAGCTTCTCCACAGGGATCACTGAAGCTTTCTTT. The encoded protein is CSSSFSTGITEAFF.

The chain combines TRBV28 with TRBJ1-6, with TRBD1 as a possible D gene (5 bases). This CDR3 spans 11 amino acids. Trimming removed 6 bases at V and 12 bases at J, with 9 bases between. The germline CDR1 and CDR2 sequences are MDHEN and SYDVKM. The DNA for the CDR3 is TGTGCCAGCAGCCAGGGAGGACCCCTCCACTTT. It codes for CASSQGGPLHF.

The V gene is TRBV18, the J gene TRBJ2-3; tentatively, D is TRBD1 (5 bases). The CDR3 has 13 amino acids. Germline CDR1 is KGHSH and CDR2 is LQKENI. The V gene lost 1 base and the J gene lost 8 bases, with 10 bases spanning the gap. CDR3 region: CASSPQTGPTQYF. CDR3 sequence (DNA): TGTGCCAGCTCACCACAAACAGGCCCTACGCAGTATTTT.

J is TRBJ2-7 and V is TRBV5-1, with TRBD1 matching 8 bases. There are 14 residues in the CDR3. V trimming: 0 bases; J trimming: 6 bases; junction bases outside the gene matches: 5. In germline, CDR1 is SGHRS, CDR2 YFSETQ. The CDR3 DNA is TGCGCCAGCAGCTTGGGGGGACAGGTGGCCGAGCAGTACTTC. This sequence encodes CASSLGGQVAEQYF.

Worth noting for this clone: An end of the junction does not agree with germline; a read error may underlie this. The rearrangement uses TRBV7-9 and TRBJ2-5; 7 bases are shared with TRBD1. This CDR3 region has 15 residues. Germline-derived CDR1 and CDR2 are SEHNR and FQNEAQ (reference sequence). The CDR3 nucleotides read TGTTCCAGCAGCTTAGCTACGGTCAGGGGGAAGACCCAGTACTTC. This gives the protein CSSSLATVRGKTQYF.

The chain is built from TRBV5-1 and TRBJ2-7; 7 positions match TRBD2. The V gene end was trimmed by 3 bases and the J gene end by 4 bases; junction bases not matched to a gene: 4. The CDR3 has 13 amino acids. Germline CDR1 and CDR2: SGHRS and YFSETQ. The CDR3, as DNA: TGCGCCAGCAGCTGGGGGGGAGGGTACGAGCAGTACTTC. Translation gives CASSWGGGYEQYF.